The 8 T cell receptor beta chains below were found in one sample sequenced in a study of T cells in Graves' hyperthyroidism and ophthalmopathy. The investigators amplified TCR beta CDR3 regions from RNA transcripts. The primer set for the first-round RT-PCR of the TCR CDR3 was HTBI. TCRdb used MiXCR to reprocess the multiplex PCR reads, holding one entry per CDR3 protein. The profile covers fewer than 350,000 distinct CDR3 sequences, with about 19% appearing a single time and 35% to 40% taken by the ten largest. Input material: blood. The source is a man aged 50 to 60 with Graves' ophthalmopathy.

The chain is built from TRBV7-2 and TRBJ2-7; 9 bases are a match to TRBD2. CDR1 SGHTA and CDR2 FQGNSA come from the germline V gene. V lost 3 bases, J lost 3 bases, and 6 bases stayed unmatched. CDR3 length: 15 residues. The CDR3 DNA reads TGTGCCAGCAGCTTTATATCGACTAGCGGCTACGAGCAGTACTTC. It specifies CASSFISTSGYEQYF.

The chain recombines TRBV2 with TRBJ1-5; D possibly corresponds to TRBD1 (5 bases). The CDR3 covers 15 residues. Germline lookup yields CDR1 SNHLY and CDR2 FYNNEI. The ends were cut back, 7 bases at V and 3 bases at J, with 16 bases in the middle. The CDR3 DNA follows: TGTGCCAGCAAACAGGAGGAAACGGTCAATCAGCCCCAGCATTTT. Its translation: CASKQEETVNQPQHF.

This clonotype was seen repeatedly, ten times or more. The V gene is TRBV11-2, the J gene TRBJ1-1; no clear D. Trimming pared 5 bases from V and 0 bases from J, leaving 19 bases between. The length of the CDR3 is 17 residues. The V gene's germline CDR1 is SGHAT and CDR2 FQNNGV. CDR3 bases: TGTGCCAGCAGCCCTACTACTCTACAAACCCTGAACACTGAAGCTTTCTTT. It yields the protein CASSPTTLQTLNTEAFF. The entire variable domain, with the rest obtained from reference TRBV11-2 and TRBJ1-1, is as follows: EAGVAQSPRYKIIEKRQSVAFWCNPISGHATLYWYQQILGQGPKLLIQFQNNGVVDDSQLPKDRFSAERLKGVDSTLKIQPAKLEDSAVYLCASSPTTLQTLNTEAFFGQGTRLTVV.

This clonotype was picked up a small number of times. The V and J genes are TRBV20-1 and TRBJ2-3; D possibly matches TRBD1 or TRBD2 (5 bases each). V lost 8 bases to trimming and J lost 1 base, with 19 bases between them. In germline, CDR1 is DFQATT, CDR2 SNEGSKA (reference sequence). This CDR3 comprises 15 residues. The CDR3: CSSFTVLGGTDTQYF. The CDR3 DNA sequence: TGCAGTTCCTTCACCGTATTGGGGGGCACAGATACGCAGTATTTT.

This clonotype was observed a few times. This chain links TRBV3-1 with TRBJ1-2; possible D gene TRBD1, 5 bases. Germline values: CDR1 LGHDT, CDR2 YNNKEL (reference sequence). V lost 4 bases and J 3 bases, leaving 9 bases between the germline ends. CDR3 length: 13 amino acids. CDR3: CASSLRVDYGYTF. CDR3 in DNA: TGTGCCAGCAGCCTCAGGGTAGACTATGGCTACACCTTC.

In this sample, this clonotype turned up many times. The chain couples TRBV27 to TRBJ2-7; TRBD1 matches at 9 bases. Germline values: CDR1 MNHEY, CDR2 SMNVEV (reference sequence). V dropped 6 bases and J dropped 3; count of bases not matched to a gene: 6. The CDR3 runs to 14 residues. The CDR3 DNA reads TGTGCCAGCAGATCCGGGACAGGGAACTACGAGCAGTACTTC. It translates to CASRSGTGNYEQYF.

About this clonotype itself: One end of the junction varies from germline; a read error may be responsible. The V gene is TRBV5-1, the J gene TRBJ1-4; D uncertain. Germline lookup yields CDR1 SGHRS and CDR2 YFSETQ. The CDR3 is 15 residues long. The CDR3 DNA reads as TGCGCCAGCAGCTTGGAGACGGTACCTAATGAAAAACTATTTTTT. This sequence encodes CASSLETVPNEKLFF.

The chain employs TRBV20-1 and TRBJ2-3, with 10 bases aligning to TRBD2. Germline lookup yields CDR1 DFQATT and CDR2 SNEGSKA (reference sequence). Trimming removed 8 bases from V and 4 bases from J; junction bases left unmatched: 9. This CDR3 region has 14 residues. Here the CDR3 reads CSFFIAGGADTQYF. For the CDR3, the DNA is TGCAGTTTTTTCATAGCGGGAGGCGCAGATACGCAGTATTTT.